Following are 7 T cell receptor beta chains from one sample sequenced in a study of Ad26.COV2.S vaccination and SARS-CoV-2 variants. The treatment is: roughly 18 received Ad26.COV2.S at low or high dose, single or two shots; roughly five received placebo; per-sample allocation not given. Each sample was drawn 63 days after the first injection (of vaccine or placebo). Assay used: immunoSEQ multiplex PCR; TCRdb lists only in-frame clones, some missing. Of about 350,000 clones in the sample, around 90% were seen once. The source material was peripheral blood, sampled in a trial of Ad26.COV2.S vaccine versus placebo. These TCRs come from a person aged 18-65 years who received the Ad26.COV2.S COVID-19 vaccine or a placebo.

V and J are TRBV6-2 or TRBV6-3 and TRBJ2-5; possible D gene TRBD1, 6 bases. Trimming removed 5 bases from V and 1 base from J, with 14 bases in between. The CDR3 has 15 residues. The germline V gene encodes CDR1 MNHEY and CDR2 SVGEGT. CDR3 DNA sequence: TGTGCCAGCAGTCGCTCCAGGGGCCTCCAAGAGACCCAGTACTTC. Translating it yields CASSRSRGLQETQYF.

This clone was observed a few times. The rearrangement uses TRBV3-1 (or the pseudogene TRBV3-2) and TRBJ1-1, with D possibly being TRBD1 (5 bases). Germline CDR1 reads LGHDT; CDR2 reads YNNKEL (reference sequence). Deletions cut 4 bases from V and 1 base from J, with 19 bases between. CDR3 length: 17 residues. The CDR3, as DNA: TGTGCCAGCAGCCCCCAATCCTCTAGGGGCGCGAACACTGAAGCTTTCTTT. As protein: CASSPQSSRGANTEAFF.

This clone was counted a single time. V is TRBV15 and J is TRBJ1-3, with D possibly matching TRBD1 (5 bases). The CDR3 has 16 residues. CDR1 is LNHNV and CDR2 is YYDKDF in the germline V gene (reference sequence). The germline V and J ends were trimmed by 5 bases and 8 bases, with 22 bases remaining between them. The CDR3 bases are TGTGCCACCAGCGCAACACCGGGACGTAGGGTAGACACCATATATTTT. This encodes CATSATPGRRVDTIYF.

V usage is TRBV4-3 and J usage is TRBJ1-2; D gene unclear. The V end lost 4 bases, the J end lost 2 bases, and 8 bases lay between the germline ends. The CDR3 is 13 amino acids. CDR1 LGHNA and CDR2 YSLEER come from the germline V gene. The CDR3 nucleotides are TGCGCCAGCAGCCCGGGCAGCAACTATGGCTACACCTTC. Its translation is CASSPGSNYGYTF.

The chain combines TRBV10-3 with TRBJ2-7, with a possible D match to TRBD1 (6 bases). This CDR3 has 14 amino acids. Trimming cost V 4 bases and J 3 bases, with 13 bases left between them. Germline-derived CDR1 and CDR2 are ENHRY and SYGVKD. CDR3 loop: CAISVGGEYYEQYF. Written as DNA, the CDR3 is TGTGCCATCAGTGTTGGGGGCGAGTACTACGAGCAGTACTTC.

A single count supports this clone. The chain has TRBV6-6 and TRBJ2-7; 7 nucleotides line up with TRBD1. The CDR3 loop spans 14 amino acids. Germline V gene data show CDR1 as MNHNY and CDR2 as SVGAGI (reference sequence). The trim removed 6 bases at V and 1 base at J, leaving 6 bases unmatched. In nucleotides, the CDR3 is TGTGCCAGCAGGGGCAGGGGGTTATCCTACGAGCAGTACTTC. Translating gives CASRGRGLSYEQYF.

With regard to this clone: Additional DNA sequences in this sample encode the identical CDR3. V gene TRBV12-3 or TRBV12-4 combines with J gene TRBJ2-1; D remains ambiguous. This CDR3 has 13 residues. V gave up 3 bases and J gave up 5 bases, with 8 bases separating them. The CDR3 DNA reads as TGTGCCAGCAGTTTCCGGCGGAACAATGAGCAGTTCTTC. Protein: CASSFRRNNEQFF.